The rows below give T cell receptor beta chains drawn from one sample of a study of T cell repertoires in cytomegalovirus infection. TCRdb re-derived calls from the reads in MiXCR, one entry per CDR3 protein. This sample has approximately 150,000 distinct CDR3 sequences, with 5.5% to 7% found just once. The specimen sequenced was PBMCs. The receptors here all came from a human donor in good health (CMV status not recorded). Some clones in this sample may be carry-over from other donors' samples. Each CDR3 is given without its conserved first and last residue. The D gene is left open where the match is weak. Where a row states a size, it is once, few, many or the class of an expanded clone; other rows omit it.

V	J	size	D	CDR3
TRBV7-2	TRBJ1-1	many	TRBD1	ASSLTGGANTEAF
TRBV19	TRBJ1-5	-	-	ATRRYQSGNQPQH
TRBV7-2	TRBJ2-2	many	-	ASGRDTGELF
TRBV7-2	TRBJ1-1	many	-	ASSAEGFGTEAF
TRBV20-1	TRBJ2-7	-	-	SADTGGSHSYEQY
TRBV12-3/TRBV12-4	TRBJ2-5	many	-	ASSSFQGETQY
TRBV15	TRBJ2-2	-	-	ATSTDRLGTGELF
TRBV6-2/TRBV6-3	TRBJ2-7	many	-	ATASGSYEQY
TRBV20-1	TRBJ2-1	many	-	SALLGPSYNEQF
TRBV2	TRBJ1-5	many	-	ASREGPTVNQPQH
TRBV12-3/TRBV12-4	TRBJ2-3	-	TRBD1	ASSLGTGYTDTQY
TRBV7-8	TRBJ2-7	many	-	ASSPGLGYEQY
TRBV20-1	TRBJ2-1	few	-	SARKAGQTNEQF
TRBV5-1	TRBJ2-5	many	TRBD1	ASSLTGGNLETQY
TRBV20-1	TRBJ2-1	few	TRBD2	SARGTAGGSGGYNEQF
TRBV7-9	TRBJ1-1	many	TRBD1	ASSPAGTGGNTEAF
TRBV11-2	TRBJ2-2	-	-	ASLGTRNTGELF
TRBV7-2	TRBJ2-7	many	-	ASSSRSGGNYEQY
TRBV5-6	TRBJ2-3	many	TRBD2	ASSFGGGALDTQY
TRBV7-3	TRBJ2-3	many	-	ASSSGTLRADTQY
TRBV10-3	TRBJ1-1	many	TRBD1	AVLRDRANTEAF
TRBV20-1	TRBJ2-7	many	-	SARDPPYEQY
TRBV7-8	TRBJ1-6	many	-	ASSLAAGTGSPLH
TRBV7-6	TRBJ1-1	-	TRBD1	ASSFSYRDRVSGTEAF